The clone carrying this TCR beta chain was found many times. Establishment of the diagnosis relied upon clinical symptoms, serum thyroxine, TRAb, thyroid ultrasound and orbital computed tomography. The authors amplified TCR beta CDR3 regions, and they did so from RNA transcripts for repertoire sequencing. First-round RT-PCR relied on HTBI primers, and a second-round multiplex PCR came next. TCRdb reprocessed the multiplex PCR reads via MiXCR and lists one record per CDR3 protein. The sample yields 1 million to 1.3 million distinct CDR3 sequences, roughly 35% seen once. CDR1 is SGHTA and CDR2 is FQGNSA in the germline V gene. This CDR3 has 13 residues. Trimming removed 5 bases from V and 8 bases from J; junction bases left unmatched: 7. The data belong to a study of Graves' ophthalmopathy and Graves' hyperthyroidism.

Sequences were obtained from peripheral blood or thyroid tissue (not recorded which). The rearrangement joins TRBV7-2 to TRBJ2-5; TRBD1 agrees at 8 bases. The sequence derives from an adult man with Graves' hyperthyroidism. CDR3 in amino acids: CASSVGTGGTQYF. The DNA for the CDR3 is TGTGCCAGCAGCGTGGGGACAGGAGGTACCCAGTACTTC.